The TCR beta chain under discussion was sequenced for a study of blood T cell repertoires in COVID-19. Overall study: Samples of COVID-19 (acute and convalescent) were obtained from the United States, Italy and Spain. Sources were T cells, B-cell-depleted T cells, or PBMCs; the material itself was cDNA or gDNA.

Original processing methods: Amplification of reference gene primers was used by the study to estimate nucleated cell counts. TCRdb keeps only in-frame clones here, not all; method: immunoSEQ multiplex PCR. The D gene and trimming were derived from the DNA, and the V and J assignments and clone size from that table. Altogether about 34,000 clones are present, roughly 92% being singletons, with the ten largest covering 4.5% to 6.5%. Between the trimmed V and J ends, which lost 1 base and 0 bases, there was a span of 14 bases. The V gene's germline CDR1 is MGHRA and CDR2 YSYEKL. The CDR3 sequence is 17 residues long.

The chain couples TRBV4-1 to TRBJ2-3; weak D call: TRBD2 (5 bases). The clonotype originates from a human donor in a cohort sampled during active COVID-19. Sequencing used peripheral blood. CDR3 sequence (DNA): TGCGCCAGCAGCCAAGGGGTATTGGGCGGGAGCACAGATACGCAGTATTTT. It encodes CASSQGVLGGSTDTQYF.